One T cell receptor beta chain is described in this entry. This sample was taken from a study of identical twins. Each CDR3 protein is one row after TCRdb ran MiXCR on the 5' RACE reads. The data show some 1,700,000 distinct CDR3 sequences, about 30% seen once. V lost 2 bases and J lost 0; bases outside the gene matches: 12. This CDR3 contains 18 residues. The genes are TRBV12-3 or TRBV12-4 and TRBJ1-1; 7 bases map to TRBD1. This receptor was taken from a newborn girl in good health. The sample consisted of cord blood. The CDR3 nucleotides read TGTGCCAGCAGTTTATGGAGGGGCACAGGGGAGGTGAACACTGAAGCTTTCTTT. Translating it yields CASSLWRGTGEVNTEAFF.